This is a list of T cell receptor beta chains from one sample in a study of early T cells in non-severe SARS-CoV-2 infection. TCRdb reprocessed the 5' RACE reads with MiXCR, giving one entry per CDR3 protein. Among some 64,000 distinct CDR3 sequences listed, 10% to 14% were seen once. The specimen sequenced was whole blood. Every receptor here comes from an adult who was a healthcare worker with PCR-confirmed SARS-CoV-2 infection or an uninfected control (not recorded which). Each CDR3 is given with its conserved first and last residue. Fields, in order: clone size, V gene, J gene, D gene, CDR3 DNA, CDR3 protein. A D gene is named only where the DNA matches it firmly. For some rows the clone size is stated as once, few or many, or as a class when expanded; others skip it.

many	TRBV29-1	TRBJ2-5	.	TGCAGCGTTGATACCGGGGCCCTGGGACGAGAGACCCAGTACTTC	CSVDTGALGRETQYF
many	TRBV11-2	TRBJ2-2	TRBD1	TGTGCCAGCAGCCAAGGACAGGGGTCCGGGGAGCTGTTTTTT	CASSQGQGSGELFF
.	TRBV29-1	TRBJ1-2	.	TGCAGCGTTGATCCAGGGGAATACGGCTACACCTTC	CSVDPGEYGYTF
many	TRBV5-1	TRBJ2-7	.	TGCGCCAGCAGCTTGGCCGGTAACCTCTACGAGCAGTACTTC	CASSLAGNLYEQYF
many	TRBV6-4	TRBJ2-1	.	TGTGCCAGCAGTGACAAGGGGGGCGGGAATGAGCAGTTCTTC	CASSDKGGGNEQFF
few	TRBV20-1	TRBJ1-4	.	TGCAGTGCTAGAGACAGGAGTACTAATGAAAAACTGTTTTTT	CSARDRSTNEKLFF
few	TRBV19	TRBJ1-6	.	TGTGCCAGTAGTATAGAGGAAGATTCACCCCTCCACTTT	CASSIEEDSPLHF
many	TRBV3-1	TRBJ2-5	.	TGTGCCAGCAGCCAAGCCCGGAATTGGTTCCAAGAGACCCAGTACTTC	CASSQARNWFQETQYF
many	TRBV12-3/TRBV12-4	TRBJ1-1	TRBD1	TGTGCCAGCAGTTTAACCCAGGGGGCGGGTACTGAAGCTTTCTTT	CASSLTQGAGTEAFF
many	TRBV12-5	TRBJ1-2	.	TGTGCTAGTGGTTCCGGGACGGGCTTTTATGGCTACACCTTC	CASGSGTGFYGYTF
many	TRBV6-2/TRBV6-3	TRBJ2-3	TRBD1	TGTGCCAGCAGTTTACAGGGGGATACGCAGTATTTT	CASSLQGDTQYF
.	TRBV27	TRBJ2-7	.	TGTGCCAGCAGTCCTAACGGGAACTACGAGCAGTACTTC	CASSPNGNYEQYF
many	TRBV20-1	TRBJ2-1	TRBD2	TGCAGTGCTAGGACTAGCGGGGGTGCACCCATCTCCTACAATGAGCAGTTCTTC	CSARTSGGAPISYNEQFF
few	TRBV5-1	TRBJ1-6	TRBD1	TGCGCCAGCAGCCTGAGCTCGGGACAGGGTAATTCACCCCTCCACTTT	CASSLSSGQGNSPLHF
few	TRBV7-9	TRBJ2-7	.	TGTGCCAGCAGAAAGGGGAGCTTAGGACGGTACGAGCAGTACTTC	CASRKGSLGRYEQYF
.	TRBV5-1	TRBJ1-2	.	TGCGCCAGCAGCTTGGAGCAGGGAGGCTATGGCTACACCTTC	CASSLEQGGYGYTF
.	TRBV7-9	TRBJ1-3	TRBD1	TGTGCCAGCAGCTCCTTACAGGGGGCTGGAAACACCATATATTTT	CASSSLQGAGNTIYF
few	TRBV5-1	TRBJ2-7	.	TGCGCCAGCAGCCCGCGGGACAGTAACTACGAGCAGTACTTC	CASSPRDSNYEQYF
many	TRBV14	TRBJ1-4	.	TGTGCCAGCAGCCAAGATCATGGTGAAAAACTGTTTTTT	CASSQDHGEKLFF
.	TRBV2	TRBJ1-5	TRBD1	TGTGCCAGCAGTTGGGACAGGGGTCGAGGACAGCCCCAGCATTTT	CASSWDRGRGQPQHF
.	TRBV20-1	TRBJ2-3	TRBD2	TGCAGTGCTAGAGGGCTAGCGGGGAGCACAGATACGCAGTATTTT	CSARGLAGSTDTQYF
.	TRBV11-2	TRBJ2-7	.	TGTGCCAGCAGCCCCGACGGATTCTACGAGCAGTACTTC	CASSPDGFYEQYF